This T cell receptor beta chain originates from a study of blood T cell repertoires in COVID-19. About the study: Some COVID-19 samples were acute and others convalescent; all came from the United States, Italy and Spain.

TCRdb's table, derived via immunoSEQ multiplex PCR, lists solely in-frame clones and lacks some. The table includes some 400,000 clones, approximately 86% detected once. Per germline, CDR1 PRHDT and CDR2 FYEKMQ (reference sequence). With 7 bases removed from V and 2 bases from J, the gap between germline ends came to 22 bases. The CDR3 spans 17 residues. The V and J genes are TRBV13 and TRBJ2-3, with D perhaps TRBD2 (5 bases). The receptor was derived from a human donor in a cohort sampled during active COVID-19. The sequencing input was peripheral blood. The CDR3 loop is CASTSLYRDRHTDTQYF. The CDR3, as DNA: TGTGCCAGCACCTCACTCTACCGGGATCGACACACAGATACGCAGTATTTT.